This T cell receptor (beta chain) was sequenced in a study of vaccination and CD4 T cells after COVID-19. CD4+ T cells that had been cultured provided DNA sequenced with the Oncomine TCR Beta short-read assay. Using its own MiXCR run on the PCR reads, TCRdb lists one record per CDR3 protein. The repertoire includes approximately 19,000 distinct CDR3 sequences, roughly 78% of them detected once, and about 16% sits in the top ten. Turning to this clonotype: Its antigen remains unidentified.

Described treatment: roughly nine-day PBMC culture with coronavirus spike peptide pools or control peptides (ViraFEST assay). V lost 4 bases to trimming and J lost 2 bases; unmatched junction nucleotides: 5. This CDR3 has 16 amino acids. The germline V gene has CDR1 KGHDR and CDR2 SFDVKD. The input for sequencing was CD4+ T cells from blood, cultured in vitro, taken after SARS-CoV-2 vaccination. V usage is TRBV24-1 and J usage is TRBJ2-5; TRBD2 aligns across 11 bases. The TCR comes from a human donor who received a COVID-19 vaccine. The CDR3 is CATSDPLAGGQETQYF. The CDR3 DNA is TGTGCCACCAGTGACCCCCTAGCGGGGGGTCAAGAGACCCAGTACTTC.